This TCR beta chain comes out of a study of blood T cell repertoires in COVID-19. Trimming at V came to 2 bases and at J to 3 bases, leaving 6 bases not matched to a gene. The CDR3 has 15 amino acids. The germline V gene has CDR1 LNHNV and CDR2 YYDKDF (reference sequence). Here immunoSEQ multiplex PCR was the method, and the copy in TCRdb shows in-frame clones only, minus some. The sample carries around 100,000 clones, 87% recorded once. This receptor was taken from a man aged 25 to 40 in a cohort sampled during active COVID-19. The specimen was peripheral blood. The rearrangement joins TRBV15 to TRBJ1-2, with TRBD1 matching 7 bases. CDR3 residues: CATSRSRDSYYGYTF. The CDR3 nucleotides are TGTGCCACCAGCAGATCCCGGGACAGCTACTATGGCTACACCTTC.